This T cell receptor beta chain was profiled in a study of cytomegalovirus exposure and HLA in healthy donors. Study-level background: An early release of data contained about 85 million unique TCRs, which came from HLA-typed donors.

The PCR was carried out with 60 Vbeta primers and 13 Jbeta primers. The protocol was immunoSEQ multiplex PCR, while the TCRdb copy is restricted to in-frame clones and leaves out a portion. Of approximately 190,000 clones listed, about 81% are singletons. The CDR3 is made up of 15 amino acids. The V gene lost 3 bases and the J gene lost 4 bases, with 14 bases spanning the gap. CDR1 is SGHNT, CDR2 YYREEE, per germline (reference sequence). Overall study results and limits: It was reported that TCR beta sequences correctly inferred the HLA-A and HLA-B alleles for most subjects.

Turning to this clone: As yet, its antigen is unknown.

What was sequenced was PBMCs. This TCR derives from a woman between 18 and 29 years old in good health and CMV-seronegative. The J gene is TRBJ2-1, the V gene TRBV5-4; a possible D gene is TRBD1 (5 bases). This CDR3 reads CASSSKGEPYNEQFF. As DNA, the CDR3 is TGTGCCAGCAGCTCGAAAGGGGAACCTTACAATGAGCAGTTCTTC.